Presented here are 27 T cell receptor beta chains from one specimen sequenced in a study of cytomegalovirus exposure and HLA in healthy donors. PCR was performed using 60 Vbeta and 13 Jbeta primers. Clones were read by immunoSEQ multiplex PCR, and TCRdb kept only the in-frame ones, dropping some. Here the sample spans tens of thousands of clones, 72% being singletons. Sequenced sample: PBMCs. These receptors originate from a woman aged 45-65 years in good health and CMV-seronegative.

The CDR3 DNA reads TGTGCCAGCAGTTTTAGCGGGAGAGGGTACGAGCAGTACTTC. Its protein product is CASSFSGRGYEQYF. The V call is TRBV6-1, the J call TRBJ2-7, with 9 bases matching TRBD2. V was clipped by 5 bases and J by 4 bases; unmatched bases: 6. The CDR3 covers 14 residues. Germline V CDR1 and CDR2: MNHNS, SASEGT.

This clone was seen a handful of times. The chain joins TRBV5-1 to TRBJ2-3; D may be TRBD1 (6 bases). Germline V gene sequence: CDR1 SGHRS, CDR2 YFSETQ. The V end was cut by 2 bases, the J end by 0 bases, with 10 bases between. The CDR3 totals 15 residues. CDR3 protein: CASSFQDRSTDTQYF. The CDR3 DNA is TGCGCCAGCAGCTTTCAGGACAGAAGCACAGATACGCAGTATTTT.

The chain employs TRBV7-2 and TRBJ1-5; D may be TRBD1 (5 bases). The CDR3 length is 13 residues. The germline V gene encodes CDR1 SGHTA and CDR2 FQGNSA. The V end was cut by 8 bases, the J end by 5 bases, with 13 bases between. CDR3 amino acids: CASGRQSDQPQHF. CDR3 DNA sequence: TGTGCCAGCGGCCGACAGAGCGATCAGCCCCAGCATTTT.

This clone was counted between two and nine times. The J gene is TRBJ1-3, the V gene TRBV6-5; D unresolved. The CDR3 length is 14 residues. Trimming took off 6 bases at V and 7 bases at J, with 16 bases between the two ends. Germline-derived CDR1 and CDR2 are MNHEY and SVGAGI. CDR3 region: CASSPLITGNTIYF. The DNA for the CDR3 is TGTGCCAGCAGCCCCCTCATAACGGGGAACACCATATATTTT.

This chain's CDR3 is CASSYGGTTPDTQYF. The CDR3 nucleotides read TGTGCCAGCAGTTACGGCGGGACGACTCCAGATACGCAGTATTTT. This sequence joins TRBV6-5 and TRBJ2-3; TRBD2 is a possible D gene (6 bases). The V gene lost 2 bases and the J gene lost 4 bases, with 13 bases spanning the gap. CDR1 and CDR2 from the germline V gene are MNHEY and SVGAGI. There are 15 residues in the CDR3.

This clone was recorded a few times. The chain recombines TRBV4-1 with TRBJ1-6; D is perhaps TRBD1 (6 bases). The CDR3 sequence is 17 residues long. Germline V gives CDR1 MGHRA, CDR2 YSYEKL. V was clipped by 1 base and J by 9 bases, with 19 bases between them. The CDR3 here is CASSQGEGEGVGSPLHF. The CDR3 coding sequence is TGCGCCAGCAGCCAAGGGGAGGGGGAAGGGGTCGGTTCACCCCTCCACTTT.

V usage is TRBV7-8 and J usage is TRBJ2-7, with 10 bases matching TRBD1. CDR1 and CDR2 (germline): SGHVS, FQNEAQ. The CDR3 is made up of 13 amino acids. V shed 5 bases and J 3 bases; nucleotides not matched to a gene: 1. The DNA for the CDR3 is TGTGCCAGCAGCCGGACAGGGGGCTACGAGCAGTACTTC. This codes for CASSRTGGYEQYF.

The CDR3 DNA reads TGTGCCAGCCAGACAGGCGGCGAAAAACTGTTTTTT. It yields the protein CASQTGGEKLFF. J is TRBJ1-4 and V is TRBV28; TRBD1 might be the D (6 bases). The germline gives CDR1 MDHEN, CDR2 SYDVKM. Trimming stripped 8 bases from V and 8 bases from J, with 12 bases between. CDR3 length equals 12 residues.

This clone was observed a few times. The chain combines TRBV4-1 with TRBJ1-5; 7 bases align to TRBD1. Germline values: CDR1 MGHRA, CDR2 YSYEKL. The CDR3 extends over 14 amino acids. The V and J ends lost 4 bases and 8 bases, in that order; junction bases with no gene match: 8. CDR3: CASSPTGLQEPQHF. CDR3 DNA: TGCGCCAGCAGCCCGACAGGGCTTCAAGAGCCCCAGCATTTT.

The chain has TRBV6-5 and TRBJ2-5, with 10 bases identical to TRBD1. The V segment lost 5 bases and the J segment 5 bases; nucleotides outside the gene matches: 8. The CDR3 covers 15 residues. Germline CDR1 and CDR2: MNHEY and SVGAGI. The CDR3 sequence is CASSRQGALGETQYF. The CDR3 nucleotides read TGTGCCAGCAGTCGACAGGGGGCGCTTGGGGAGACCCAGTACTTC.

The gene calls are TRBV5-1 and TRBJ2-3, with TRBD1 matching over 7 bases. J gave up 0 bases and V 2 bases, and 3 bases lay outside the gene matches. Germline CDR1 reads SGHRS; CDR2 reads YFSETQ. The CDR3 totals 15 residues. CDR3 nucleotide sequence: TGCGCCAGCAGCTTCCGGGACAGTAGCACAGATACGCAGTATTTT. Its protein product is CASSFRDSSTDTQYF.

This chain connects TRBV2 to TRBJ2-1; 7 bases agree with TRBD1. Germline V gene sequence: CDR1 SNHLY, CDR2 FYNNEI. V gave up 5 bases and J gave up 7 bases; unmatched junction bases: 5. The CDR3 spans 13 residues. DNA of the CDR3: TGTGCCAGCAGTCCGACAGGGTCGAATGAGCAGTTCTTC. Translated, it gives CASSPTGSNEQFF.

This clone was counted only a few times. The CDR3: CASSSLDSKLFF. CDR3 in DNA: TGTGCCAGCAGTTCCCTGGACAGCAAACTGTTTTTT. The V gene is TRBV28, the J gene TRBJ1-4; D is possibly TRBD1 (6 bases). The V and J ends lost 4 bases and 11 bases respectively, with 11 bases between them. Germline V gives CDR1 MDHEN, CDR2 SYDVKM. This CDR3 contains 12 residues.

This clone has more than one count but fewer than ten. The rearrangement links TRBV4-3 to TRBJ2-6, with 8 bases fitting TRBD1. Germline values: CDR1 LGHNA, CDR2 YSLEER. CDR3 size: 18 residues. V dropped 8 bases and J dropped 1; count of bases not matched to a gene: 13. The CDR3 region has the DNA TGCGCCAGCCGTCCCGGGGACAGGACGCGATCTGGGGCCAACGTCCTGACTTTC. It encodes CASRPGDRTRSGANVLTF.

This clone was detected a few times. In DNA, the CDR3 is TGCGCCAGCAGCCCGCGGGGGGCTAACACTGAAGCTTTCTTT. Amino acids: CASSPRGANTEAFF. The V call is TRBV5-1, the J call TRBJ1-1, with D possibly being TRBD1 (6 bases). Trimming stripped 4 bases from V and 2 bases from J, with 12 bases between. Germline-derived CDR1 and CDR2 are SGHRS and YFSETQ. This CDR3 spans 14 amino acids.

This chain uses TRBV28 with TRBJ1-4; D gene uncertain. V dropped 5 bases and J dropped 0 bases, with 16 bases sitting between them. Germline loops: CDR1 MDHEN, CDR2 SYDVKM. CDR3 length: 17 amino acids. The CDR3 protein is CASSEPWPVATNEKLFF. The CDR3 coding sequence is TGTGCCAGCAGTGAACCATGGCCAGTTGCAACTAATGAAAAACTGTTTTTT.

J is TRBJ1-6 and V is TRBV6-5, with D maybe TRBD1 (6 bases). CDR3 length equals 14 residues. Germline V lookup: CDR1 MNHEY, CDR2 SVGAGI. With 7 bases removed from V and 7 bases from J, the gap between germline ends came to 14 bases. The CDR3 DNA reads TGTGCCAGCACCCCGGACAGACTAAATTCACCCCTCCACTTT. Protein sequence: CASTPDRLNSPLHF.

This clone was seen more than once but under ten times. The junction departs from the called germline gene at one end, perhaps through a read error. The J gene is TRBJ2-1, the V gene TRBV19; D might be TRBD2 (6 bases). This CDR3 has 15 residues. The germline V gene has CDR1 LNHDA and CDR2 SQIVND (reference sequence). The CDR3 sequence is CDSSRTIGSYNEQFF. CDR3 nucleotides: TGTGACAGTAGTAGGACTATCGGCTCCTACAATGAGCAGTTCTTC.

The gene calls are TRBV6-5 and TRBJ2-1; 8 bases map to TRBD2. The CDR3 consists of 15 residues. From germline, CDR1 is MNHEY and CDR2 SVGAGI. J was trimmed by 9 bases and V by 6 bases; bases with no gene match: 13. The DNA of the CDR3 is TGTGCCAGCAGCCCCGGGAGGGCCCCTCCCCTTGAGCAGTTCTTC. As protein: CASSPGRAPPLEQFF.

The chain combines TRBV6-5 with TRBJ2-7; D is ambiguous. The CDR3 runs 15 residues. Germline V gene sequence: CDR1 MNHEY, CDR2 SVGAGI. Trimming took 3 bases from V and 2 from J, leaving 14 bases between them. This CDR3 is CASSYSGNEAYEQYF. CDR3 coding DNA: TGTGCCAGCAGTTATTCCGGCAATGAGGCCTACGAGCAGTACTTC.

For the CDR3, the DNA is TGTGCCAGCAACCTGGGTCCAGGGGACCCCTACGAGCAGTACTTC. Its protein product is CASNLGPGDPYEQYF. The genes are TRBV6-5 and TRBJ2-7; possible D gene TRBD1, 6 bases. V was shortened by 7 bases and J by 2 bases, with 18 bases between the two germline ends. Per germline, CDR1 MNHEY and CDR2 SVGAGI. The CDR3 has 15 residues.

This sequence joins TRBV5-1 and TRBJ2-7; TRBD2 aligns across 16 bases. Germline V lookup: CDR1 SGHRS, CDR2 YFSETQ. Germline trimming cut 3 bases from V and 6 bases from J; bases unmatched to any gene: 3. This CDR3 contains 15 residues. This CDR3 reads CASSSGTSGGAEQYF. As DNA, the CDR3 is TGCGCCAGCAGCTCCGGGACTAGCGGGGGGGCCGAGCAGTACTTC. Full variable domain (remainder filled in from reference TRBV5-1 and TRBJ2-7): KAGVTQTPRYLIKTRGQQVTLSCSPISGHRSVSWYQQTPGQGLQFLFEYFSETQRNKGNFPGRFSGRQFSNSRSEMNVSTLELGDSALYLCASSSGTSGGAEQYFGPGTRLTVT.

The CDR3 reads CASSPDSGANVLTF. DNA of the CDR3: TGTGCCAGCAGCCCAGACTCTGGGGCCAACGTCCTGACTTTC. The rearrangement joins TRBV5-8 to TRBJ2-6, with D uncertain. CDR1 is SGHTS and CDR2 is YDEGEE in the germline V gene. There are 14 residues in the CDR3. The V end lost 4 bases, the J end lost 0 bases, and 5 bases lay between the germline ends.

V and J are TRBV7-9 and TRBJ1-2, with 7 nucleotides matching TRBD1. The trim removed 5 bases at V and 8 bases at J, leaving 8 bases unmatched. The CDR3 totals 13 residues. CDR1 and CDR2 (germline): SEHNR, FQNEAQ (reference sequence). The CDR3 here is CASSEMWGQGYTF. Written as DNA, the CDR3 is TGTGCCAGCAGCGAGATGTGGGGACAGGGCTACACCTTC. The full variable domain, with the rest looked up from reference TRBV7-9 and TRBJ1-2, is DTGVSQNPRHKITKRGQNVTFRCDPISEHNRLYWYRQTLGQGPEFLTYFQNEAQLEKSRLLSDRFSAERPKGSFSTLEIQRTEQGDSAMYLCASSEMWGQGYTFGSGTRLTVV.

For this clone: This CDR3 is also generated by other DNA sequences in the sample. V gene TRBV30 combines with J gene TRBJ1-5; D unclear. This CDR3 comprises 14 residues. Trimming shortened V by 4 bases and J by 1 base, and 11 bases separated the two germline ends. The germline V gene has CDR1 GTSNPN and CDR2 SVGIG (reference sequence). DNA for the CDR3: TGTGCCTGGAATCGGGGAGGGAGCAATCAGCCCCAGCATTTT. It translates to CAWNRGGSNQPQHF. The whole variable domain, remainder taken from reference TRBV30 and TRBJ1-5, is SQTIHQWPATLVQPVGSPLSLECTVEGTSNPNLYWYRQAAGRGLQLLFYSVGIGQISSEVPQNLSASRPQDRQFILSSKKLLLSDSGFYLCAWNRGGSNQPQHFGDGTRLSIL.

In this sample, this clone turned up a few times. The CDR3 sequence is CASSEAWASDTDTQYF. CDR3 coding DNA: TGTGCCAGCAGCGAGGCCTGGGCTAGCGACACAGATACGCAGTATTTT. This chain joins TRBV7-8 and TRBJ2-3, with a possible D match to TRBD2 (6 bases). The V gene's germline CDR1 is SGHVS and CDR2 FQNEAQ. Trimming removed 5 bases from V and 2 bases from J, with 17 bases in between. The CDR3 runs to 16 residues. Filled out from reference TRBV7-8 and TRBJ2-3, the complete variable domain reads GAGVSQSPRYKVAKRGQDVALRCDPISGHVSLFWYQQALGQGPEFLTYFQNEAQLDKSGLPSDRFFAERPEGSVSTLKIQRTQQEDSAVYLCASSEAWASDTDTQYFGPGTRLTVL.

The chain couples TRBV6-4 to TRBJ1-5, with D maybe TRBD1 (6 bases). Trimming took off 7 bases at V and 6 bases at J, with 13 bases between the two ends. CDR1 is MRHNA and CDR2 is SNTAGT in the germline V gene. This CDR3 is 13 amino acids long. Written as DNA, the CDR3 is TGTGCCAGCATCTGGGACAAAATTCAGCCCCAGCATTTT. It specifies CASIWDKIQPQHF.